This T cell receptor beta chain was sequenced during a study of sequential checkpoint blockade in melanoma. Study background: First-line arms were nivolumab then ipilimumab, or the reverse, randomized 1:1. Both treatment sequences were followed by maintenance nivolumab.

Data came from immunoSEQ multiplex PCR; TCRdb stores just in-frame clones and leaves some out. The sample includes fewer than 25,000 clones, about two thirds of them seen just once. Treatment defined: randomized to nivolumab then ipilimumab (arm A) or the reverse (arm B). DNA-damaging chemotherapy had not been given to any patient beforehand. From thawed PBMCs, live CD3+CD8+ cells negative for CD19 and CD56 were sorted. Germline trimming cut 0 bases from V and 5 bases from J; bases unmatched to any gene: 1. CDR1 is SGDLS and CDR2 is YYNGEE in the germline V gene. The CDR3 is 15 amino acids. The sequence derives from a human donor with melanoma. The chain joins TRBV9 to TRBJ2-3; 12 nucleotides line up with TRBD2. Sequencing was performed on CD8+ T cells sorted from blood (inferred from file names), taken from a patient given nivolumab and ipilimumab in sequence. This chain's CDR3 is CASSVATSGGDTQYF. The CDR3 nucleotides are TGTGCCAGCAGCGTAGCGACTAGCGGGGGAGATACGCAGTATTTT.